This is a list of T cell receptor beta chains from one sample in a study of post-analysis software for immune sequencing data. In TCRdb, the PCR reads were re-called with MiXCR into one record per CDR3 protein. The table shows about 820,000 distinct CDR3 sequences, with about 57% occurring only once. Input material: blood. These receptors were collected from a girl aged 10 to 17 with multiple sclerosis. Each CDR3 is given with its conserved first and last residue. The D gene is left open where the match is weak. Expanded clones are given a class, and other clones once, few, many or no size at all.

d_gene	len	j_gene	abundance	v_gene	CDR3aa	CDR3nt
TRBD1	14	TRBJ2-3	NA	TRBV14	CASSHEQGADTQYF	TGTGCCAGCAGCCATGAACAGGGGGCAGATACGCAGTATTTT
TRBD1	19	TRBJ2-3	few	TRBV19	CASSAFPGQSSTSTDTQYF	TGTGCCAGTAGTGCCTTCCCGGGACAGAGTAGTACTAGCACAGATACGCAGTATTTT
TRBD2	17	TRBJ2-4	NA	TRBV12-3/TRBV12-4	CASSFISGDGSKNIQYF	TGTGCCAGCAGTTTTATTAGCGGGGACGGGTCCAAAAACATTCAGTACTTC
NA	13	TRBJ2-7	NA	TRBV4-1	CASSQDEFYEQYF	TGCGCCAGCAGTCAGGACGAATTCTACGAGCAGTACTTC
NA	13	TRBJ2-5	NA	TRBV25-1	CASSELTRETQYF	TGTGCCAGCAGTGAATTGACGCGTGAGACCCAGTACTTC
TRBD1	13	TRBJ2-5	NA	TRBV29-1	CSVRVTGDKTQYF	TGCAGCGTTCGAGTGACAGGGGATAAGACCCAGTACTTC
TRBD2	15	TRBJ2-5	NA	TRBV20-1	CSAQDIAGDQETQYF	TGCAGTGCTCAAGACATAGCGGGAGATCAAGAGACCCAGTACTTC
NA	13	TRBJ1-1	NA	TRBV29-1	CSIEGGVGTEAFF	TGCAGTATCGAGGGGGGGGTGGGGACTGAAGCTTTCTTT
TRBD2	15	TRBJ2-7	NA	TRBV7-3	CASSLRGEGSYEQYF	TGTGCCAGCAGCTTAAGGGGGGAGGGCTCCTACGAGCAGTACTTC
TRBD1	16	TRBJ2-3	NA	TRBV7-9	CASSSTAGGRGYAQYF	TGTGCCAGCAGCTCCACCGCAGGGGGACGGGGATATGCGCAGTATTTT
TRBD2	12	TRBJ2-7	NA	TRBV10-3	CAISRTSYEQYF	TGTGCCATCAGCAGGACTAGTTACGAGCAGTACTTC
TRBD1	14	TRBJ1-6	NA	TRBV28	CASSSGQVDSPLHF	TGTGCCAGCAGTTCGGGACAGGTTGATTCACCCCTCCACTTT
NA	12	TRBJ2-3	few	TRBV20-1	CSARGAADTQYF	TGCAGTGCTAGAGGCGCGGCAGATACGCAGTATTTT
TRBD2	19	TRBJ2-7	once	TRBV3-1	CASSQALGLAGARPYEQYF	TGTGCCAGCAGCCAGGCACTTGGACTAGCGGGAGCGCGCCCCTACGAGCAGTACTTC
NA	15	TRBJ1-1	NA	TRBV7-9	CASSPVARVNTEAFF	TGTGCCAGCAGCCCCGTGGCCAGGGTGAACACTGAAGCTTTCTTT
NA	16	TRBJ1-2	few	TRBV7-9	CASSLSVGGLDYGYTF	TGTGCCAGCAGCTTATCAGTCGGGGGCCTGGACTATGGCTACACCTTC
TRBD2	15	TRBJ2-1	NA	TRBV12-3/TRBV12-4	CASTPWAGGYNEQFF	TGTGCCAGCACCCCCTGGGCGGGGGGTTACAATGAGCAGTTCTTC
TRBD2	17	TRBJ2-1	NA	TRBV6-5	CASSFDTSGRAGNEQFF	TGTGCCAGCAGTTTCGACACTAGCGGGAGGGCCGGGAATGAGCAGTTCTTC
NA	15	TRBJ2-5	once	TRBV30	CARSVIRGKAETQYF	TGTGCCCGGAGTGTAATCCGGGGGAAAGCCGAGACCCAGTACTTC
NA	10	TRBJ2-3	NA	TRBV20-1	CSAIADTQYF	TGCAGTGCTATAGCAGATACGCAGTATTTT
NA	17	TRBJ2-1	few	TRBV29-1	CSAQGGDTQTLYNEQFF	TGCAGCGCCCAGGGGGGGGACACACAAACCCTCTACAATGAGCAGTTCTTC
TRBD2	16	TRBJ2-5	few	TRBV7-9	CASSLGSSGPQETQYF	TGTGCCAGCAGCTTAGGGTCTAGCGGGCCACAAGAGACCCAGTACTTC
TRBD2	15	TRBJ2-7	NA	TRBV18	CASSPGGGGSYEQYF	TGTGCCAGCTCACCAGGCGGCGGGGGCTCCTACGAGCAGTACTTC
TRBD2	12	TRBJ2-1	few	TRBV2	CASHGGAREQFF	TGTGCCAGCCACGGGGGGGCTCGGGAGCAGTTCTTC
NA	14	TRBJ1-1	NA	TRBV20-1	CSARMVRSNAEAFF	TGCAGTGCTAGAATGGTCAGATCGAACGCTGAAGCTTTCTTT
NA	16	TRBJ1-1	NA	TRBV3-1	CASSRAEVLRGTEAFF	TGTGCCAGCAGCCGCGCGGAGGTTCTGAGGGGCACTGAAGCTTTCTTT
NA	13	TRBJ2-7	few	TRBV29-1	CSVLKGSSYEQYF	TGCAGCGTTCTGAAGGGCAGCTCCTACGAGCAGTACTTC
NA	14	TRBJ2-5	NA	TRBV5-5	CASSLPKGAETQYF	TGTGCCAGCAGCTTGCCTAAGGGTGCGGAGACCCAGTACTTC
TRBD1	14	TRBJ2-1	few	TRBV29-1	CSVDGTGKINEQFF	TGCAGCGTTGACGGGACAGGGAAAATCAATGAGCAGTTCTTC